One and the same sample provided the 14 T cell receptor beta chains below, sequenced in a study of response to subunit inactivated influenza vaccine. TCRdb fed the RT-PCR reads into MiXCR, producing one record per CDR3 protein. The sample records fewer than 800,000 distinct CDR3 sequences, around a sixth being singletons. Sequences were derived from PBMCs from blood, sampled 12 days after vaccination. These receptors all stem from a middle-aged man who received an inactivated influenza vaccine.

This clonotype appeared a single time. One end of the junction is discordant with germline, which a read error may explain. This sequence joins TRBV7-2 and TRBJ2-3; maybe TRBD2 (5 bases). CDR1 and CDR2 (germline): SGHTA, FQGNSA. This CDR3 spans 15 amino acids. The CDR3 here is CASSRRSSSPDTRYF. CDR3 coding DNA: TGTGCCAGCAGCCGAAGGTCTAGCTCCCCAGATACGCGGTATTTT. The full variable domain, with the rest looked up from reference TRBV7-2 and TRBJ2-3, is GAGVSQSPSNKVTEKGKDVELRCDPISGHTALYWYRQSLGQGLEFLIYFQGNSAPDKSGLPSDRFSAERTGGSVSTLTIQRTQQEDSAVYLCASSRRSSSPDTRYFGPGTRLTVL.

The J gene is TRBJ1-2, the V gene TRBV28; D might be TRBD1 (5 bases). V was shortened by 10 bases and J by 4 bases, with 16 bases between the two germline ends. Per germline, CDR1 MDHEN and CDR2 SYDVKM. This CDR3 is built from 13 residues. CDR3 in DNA: TGTGCCACCAGAGAGGGACCGGCCTATGGCTACACCTTC. As protein: CATREGPAYGYTF.

This clonotype was found a few times. The rearrangement joins TRBV15 to TRBJ2-5, with TRBD1 matching over 8 bases. Germline CDR1 and CDR2: LNHNV and YYDKDF (reference sequence). This CDR3 has 14 residues. V lost 5 bases and J lost 6; bases outside the gene matches: 8. The CDR3: CATSDDRGPKTQYF. As DNA, the CDR3 is TGTGCCACCAGCGATGACAGGGGCCCGAAGACCCAGTACTTC.

This clonotype was seen ten or more times. V and J are TRBV12-3 or TRBV12-4 and TRBJ1-1, with D tentatively TRBD1 (5 bases). The ends were cut back, 6 bases at V and 5 bases at J, with 16 bases in the middle. CDR3 length equals 14 residues. Written as DNA, the CDR3 is TGTGCCAGCAGGGAAACCGGGGCGAGGACTGAAGCTTTCTTT. It specifies CASRETGARTEAFF.

This clonotype was seen a handful of times. The CDR3 loop reads CASNPGGGRGGTEAFF. DNA of the CDR3: TGTGCCAGCAACCCCGGGGGGGGAAGGGGAGGAACTGAAGCTTTCTTT. The J gene is TRBJ1-1, the V gene TRBV12-3 or TRBV12-4, with a tentative D call TRBD1 (5 bases). Deletions cut 7 bases from V and 5 bases from J, with 23 bases between. This CDR3 comprises 16 residues.

Remarks on this clonotype: One end of the junction fails to match germline, which may point to a read error. The chain links TRBV7-2 to TRBJ2-1; the D gene could be TRBD1 or TRBD2 (5 bases each). The CDR3 is 14 residues long. Germline CDR1 and CDR2: SGHTA and FQGNSA. The chain's CDR3 is CASSFRDGYNERFF. The CDR3 region has the DNA TGTGCCAGCAGCTTCCGGGACGGTTACAATGAGCGGTTCTTC.

This clonotype turned up a few times. The chain combines TRBV6-4 with TRBJ1-2; 7 positions agree with TRBD1. Germline loops: CDR1 MRHNA, CDR2 SNTAGT. V lost 4 bases to trimming and J lost 1 base; unmatched junction nucleotides: 6. This CDR3 has 15 residues. This CDR3 is CASSGGTADNYGYTF. The CDR3, as DNA: TGTGCCAGCAGTGGCGGGACAGCCGATAACTATGGCTACACCTTC.

This clonotype was seen more than once but under ten times. The CDR3 DNA reads as TGTGCCAGCAGTGAGTCCCAGGGACACTATCAGCCCCAGCATTTT. Amino acids: CASSESQGHYQPQHF. The rearrangement uses TRBV6-1 and TRBJ1-5; possibly TRBD1 for D (6 bases). The CDR3 is 15 amino acids. Germline assignment: CDR1 MNHNS and CDR2 SASEGT. Trimming removed 3 bases at V and 5 bases at J, with 14 bases between.

This clonotype has more than one count but fewer than ten. The chain employs TRBV7-1 and TRBJ2-3, with 14 bases fitting TRBD2. TRBV7-1 is classed as an ORF, of uncertain function. V shed 3 bases and J 0 bases; nucleotides not matched to a gene: 17. CDR3 length: 22 amino acids. The CDR3 here is CASSSSSGTSGGGAASTDTQYF. Here the CDR3 DNA reads TGTGCCAGCAGCTCCTCTTCCGGGACTAGCGGGGGCGGCGCGGCTAGCACAGATACGCAGTATTTT.

Only a few counts were recorded for this clonotype. The J gene is TRBJ1-2, the V gene TRBV7-2, with D possibly being TRBD1 (6 bases). This CDR3 has 12 amino acids. V lost 8 bases to trimming and J lost 7 bases, with 14 bases between them. Germline lookup yields CDR1 SGHTA and CDR2 FQGNSA. CDR3 DNA sequence: TGTGCCAGCGGGGGGCTAACGGCTGGCTACACCTTC. Its protein is CASGGLTAGYTF.

As concerns this clonotype: Sequence at one end of the junction differs from germline and may be a read error. The chain has TRBV10-3 and TRBJ2-5, with a possible D match to TRBD2 (6 bases). The CDR3 is 12 residues long. Germline CDR1 reads ENHRY; CDR2 reads SYGVKD. The CDR3 nucleotides read TGTGACATCAGTCCGCGGGGAGAGACCCAGTACTTC. It encodes CDISPRGETQYF.

This clonotype appeared a few times. The gene calls are TRBV9 and TRBJ1-5; D is perhaps TRBD1 (6 bases). The V end was cut by 3 bases, the J end by 7 bases, with 11 bases between. This CDR3 region has 13 residues. The germline gives CDR1 SGDLS, CDR2 YYNGEE. CDR3 region: CASSGGGGQPQHF. The CDR3 nucleotides are TGTGCCAGCAGCGGAGGGGGAGGACAGCCCCAGCATTTT.

This clonotype was seen a few times. The chain joins TRBV29-1 to TRBJ2-3; D ambiguous. Germline lookup yields CDR1 SQVTM and CDR2 ANQGSEA. Trimming removed 7 bases from V and 4 bases from J, with 9 bases in between. The CDR3 contains 11 residues. The CDR3 DNA sequence: TGCAGCGCTGAGGCCCCAGATACGCAGTATTTT. Translating gives CSAEAPDTQYF.

The chain recombines TRBV7-2 with TRBJ2-5; TRBD2 aligns across 14 bases. This CDR3 spans 17 amino acids. Unmatched junction bases numbered 12, after V lost 5 bases and J lost 7 bases. Germline CDR1 SGHTA, CDR2 FQGNSA. The CDR3 spells CASSRMTSGGAFGTQYF. CDR3 DNA: TGTGCCAGCAGCAGAATGACTAGCGGGGGGGCATTCGGGACCCAGTACTTC. Based on the CDR3 plus reference TRBV7-2 and TRBJ2-5, the full variable domain is GAGVSQSPSNKVTEKGKDVELRCDPISGHTALYWYRQSLGQGLEFLIYFQGNSAPDKSGLPSDRFSAERTGGSVSTLTIQRTQQEDSAVYLCASSRMTSGGAFGTQYFGPGTRLLVL.